This T cell receptor (beta chain) comes out of a study of shared clonotypes between healthy human individuals. V gave up 8 bases and J gave up 3 bases; unmatched junction bases: 0. CDR1 is SNHLY, CDR2 FYNNEI, per germline. The length of the CDR3 is 13 residues. Original methodology: Because ImmunoSEQ provided only junction sequences with no quality scores, the filtering differed. Produced via immunoSEQ multiplex PCR; TCRdb's table is partial and in-frame only. V and J calls and clone size come straight from that table; D and trimming were deduced from the DNA. The repertoire has 2 million to 2.5 million clones, around 93% of them found once; the top ten carry 0.37%. About this clone itself: Its antigen is currently unknown. The same CDR3 arises from other DNA sequences in this sample as well.

Study observations and caveats: Clonotype sharing among donors, it was expected, would be affected by sequencing depth. Non-shared clonotypes had lower generation probabilities than those shared by all four donors.

The chain couples TRBV2 to TRBJ2-1; 11 bases align to TRBD2. The source is a man between 18 and 29 years old in good health. Some clones in this sample may be carry-over from other donors' samples. Sequenced input: naive CD4+ T cells from PBMCs. Subset indicated: CD45RA+ positively selected. Here the CDR3 reads CASGTSGYNEQFF. The CDR3 region has the DNA TGTGCCAGCGGGACTAGCGGCTACAATGAGCAGTTCTTC.